The 32 T cell receptor beta chains listed next were all sequenced from one sample in a study of T-cell reconstitution after alpha-beta-depleted transplantation in children. Molecular barcoding with unique molecular identifiers was used for the TCRbeta library. MiXCR was run by TCRdb on the PCR reads, yielding one entry per CDR3 protein. The repertoire holds 250,000 to 300,000 distinct CDR3 sequences, with 9.9% as singletons. The sequencing used PBMCs from the stem cell graft donor, collected from the stem cell graft. These receptors came from a human donor who donated a stem cell graft to a child with SCID.

J is TRBJ2-5 and V is TRBV7-8, with 8 bases identical to TRBD2. The V segment lost 2 bases and the J segment 3 bases; nucleotides outside the gene matches: 2. Germline V gives CDR1 SGHVS, CDR2 FQNEAQ. The CDR3 spans 14 residues. CDR3 amino acids: CASSLPGLEETQYF. The CDR3 DNA follows: TGTGCCAGCAGCTTACCGGGACTAGAAGAGACCCAGTACTTC.

The chain links TRBV20-1 to TRBJ2-7, with 11 positions matching TRBD2. After removal of 3 bases from V and 4 bases from J, the junction contained 11 bases not matched to a gene. This CDR3 spans 16 amino acids. Germline V gives CDR1 DFQATT, CDR2 SNEGSKA (reference sequence). This chain's CDR3 is CSARTTLAGGPYEQYF. CDR3 bases: TGCAGTGCTAGGACTACTCTAGCGGGGGGCCCGTACGAGCAGTACTTC.

CDR3 amino acids: CASSLATRTGPSGANVLTF. Here the CDR3 DNA reads TGTGCCAGCAGCTTAGCAACGAGGACAGGGCCCTCTGGGGCCAACGTCCTGACTTTC. The genes are TRBV11-1 and TRBJ2-6, with 8 bases fitting TRBD1. CDR1 and CDR2 (germline): SGHAT, FQDESV (reference sequence). The CDR3 spans 19 residues. V was clipped by 0 bases and J by 0 bases; unmatched bases: 7.

This clonotype was picked up many times. This rearrangement joins TRBV3-1 to TRBJ2-1, with 9 bases identical to TRBD2. The germline V gene has CDR1 LGHDT and CDR2 YNNKEL (reference sequence). Trimming took 4 bases from V and 4 from J; bases not matched to a gene: 8. The CDR3 covers 16 residues. CDR3 sequence reads: CASSRIAGALYNEQFF. CDR3 sequence (DNA): TGTGCCAGCAGCCGCATAGCGGGGGCCCTATACAATGAGCAGTTCTTC.

The chain has TRBV6-5 and TRBJ1-2; no reliable D call. The CDR3 has 14 amino acids. Deletions cut 5 bases from V and 0 bases from J, with 10 bases between. Germline V lookup: CDR1 MNHEY, CDR2 SVGAGI. CDR3 sequence: CASSPGRPNYGYTF. The CDR3 DNA follows: TGTGCCAGCAGTCCCGGGCGGCCTAACTATGGCTACACCTTC.

This clonotype was detected ten times or more. This chain uses TRBV3-1 with TRBJ1-2, with D perhaps TRBD1 (5 bases). The germline CDR1 and CDR2 sequences are LGHDT and YNNKEL (reference sequence). The length of the CDR3 is 15 residues. Trimming removed 2 bases at V and 0 bases at J, with 10 bases between. CDR3 residues: CASSQWGEANYGYTF. DNA of the CDR3: TGTGCCAGCAGCCAATGGGGGGAGGCTAACTATGGCTACACCTTC. Full variable domain (remainder filled in from reference TRBV3-1 and TRBJ1-2): DTAVSQTPKYLVTQMGNDKSIKCEQNLGHDTMYWYKQDSKKFLKIMFSYNNKELIINETVPNRFSPKSPDKAHLNLHINSLELGDSAVYFCASSQWGEANYGYTFGSGTRLTVV.

V and J are TRBV6-1 and TRBJ2-1, with 10 bases that match TRBD2. Germline V gene lookup returns CDR1 MNHNS and CDR2 SASEGT. V dropped 6 bases and J dropped 3; count of bases not matched to a gene: 5. This CDR3 contains 15 residues. CDR3 sequence (DNA): TGTGCCAGCAGATCGAGCGGGGGGGACTACAATGAGCAGTTCTTC. The encoded protein is CASRSSGGDYNEQFF.

V usage is TRBV19 and J usage is TRBJ2-1; TRBD1 agrees at 9 bases. Germline trimming cut 4 bases from V and 9 bases from J; bases unmatched to any gene: 10. CDR1 and CDR2 (germline): LNHDA, SQIVND (reference sequence). The CDR3 runs 15 residues. The CDR3 nucleotides are TGTGCCAGTAGTAACCTGGGACAGGGTCGGGGTGAGCAGTTCTTC. Its translation is CASSNLGQGRGEQFF.

The table lists this clonotype with many counts. The rearrangement links TRBV7-3 to TRBJ2-3, with D unresolved. The CDR3 has 13 amino acids. V shed 5 bases and J shed 6 bases, with 12 bases lying between them. Germline CDR1 is SGHTA and CDR2 is FQGTGA. The CDR3 reads CASSVPPTDTQYF. The CDR3 region has the DNA TGTGCCAGCAGCGTACCACCTACGGATACGCAGTATTTT.

This clonotype came up a few times. The chain is built from TRBV13 and TRBJ1-2; D unclear. CDR1 is PRHDT, CDR2 FYEKMQ, per germline (reference sequence). Trimming took 5 bases from V and 8 from J, leaving 12 bases between them. CDR3 size: 12 residues. DNA of the CDR3: TGTGCCAGCAGCACGCGAACGGTCGGCTACACCTTC. As protein: CASSTRTVGYTF.

The rearrangement links TRBV20-1 to TRBJ1-1; 7 bases are shared with TRBD1. Germline V CDR1 and CDR2: DFQATT, SNEGSKA (reference sequence). There are 15 residues in the CDR3. V lost 0 bases, J lost 5 bases, and 9 bases stayed unmatched. CDR3 loop: CSARDREGAGTEAFF. CDR3 nucleotide sequence: TGCAGTGCTAGAGATCGAGAGGGGGCAGGGACTGAAGCTTTCTTT.

The chain links TRBV2 to TRBJ2-5, with D unresolved. This CDR3 is 12 amino acids long. Germline lookup yields CDR1 SNHLY and CDR2 FYNNEI. Trimming took 7 bases from V and 3 from J, leaving 9 bases between them. CDR3 in DNA: TGTGCCAGCACTTGGGCCAAAGAGACCCAGTACTTC. Encoded protein: CASTWAKETQYF.

A few counts support this clonotype. This rearrangement joins TRBV29-1 to TRBJ2-1, with D hard to call. The CDR3 has 11 residues. Germline-derived CDR1 and CDR2 are SQVTM and ANQGSEA. The germline V and J ends were trimmed by 4 bases and 5 bases, with 6 bases remaining between them. For the CDR3, the DNA is TGCAGCGTTGGGTGGGACAATGAGCAGTTCTTC. It encodes CSVGWDNEQFF.

The chain recombines TRBV29-1 with TRBJ2-1, with D unresolved. Trimming cost V 4 bases and J 7 bases, with 17 bases left between them. This CDR3 spans 14 amino acids. CDR1 is SQVTM and CDR2 is ANQGSEA in the germline V gene. The CDR3 spells CSVVLGSAKNEQFF. The CDR3 bases are TGCAGCGTTGTTTTAGGTTCGGCCAAGAATGAGCAGTTCTTC.

This clonotype was observed at least ten times. In nucleotides, the CDR3 is TGTGCCAGCAGTCTCTGGGGGGGCACAGATACGCAGTATTTT. It yields the protein CASSLWGGTDTQYF. The V and J genes are TRBV11-2 and TRBJ2-3, with D possibly matching TRBD2 (6 bases). The CDR3 is 14 amino acids. The V end lost 6 bases, the J end lost 1 base, and 11 bases lay between the germline ends. The germline gives CDR1 SGHAT, CDR2 FQNNGV.

This clonotype was observed a handful of times. This chain joins TRBV10-3 and TRBJ2-3; D is perhaps TRBD2 (6 bases). The CDR3 totals 14 residues. Germline-derived CDR1 and CDR2 are ENHRY and SYGVKD. The germline V and J ends were trimmed by 7 bases and 4 bases, with 15 bases remaining between them. The CDR3 region has the DNA TGTGCCATCAAGTCGCGGGACGGAGCAGATACGCAGTATTTT. Translating it yields CAIKSRDGADTQYF.

The J gene is TRBJ1-1, the V gene TRBV5-6; no definite D call. The CDR3 covers 13 residues. V lost 2 bases, J lost 10 bases, and 15 bases lay in between. The germline V gene encodes CDR1 SGHDT and CDR2 YYEEEE. The CDR3, as DNA: TGTGCCAGCAGCTTAATTGGCGGTGGTGGAGCTTTCTTT. It codes for CASSLIGGGGAFF. Complete variable domain (other parts from reference TRBV5-6 and TRBJ1-1): DAGVTQSPTHLIKTRGQQVTLRCSPKSGHDTVSWYQQALGQGPQFIFQYYEEEERQRGNFPDRFSGHQFPNYSSELNVNALLLGDSALYLCASSLIGGGGAFFGQGTRLTVV.

V is TRBV9 and J is TRBJ1-5; D gene unclear. CDR1 is SGDLS, CDR2 YYNGEE, per germline. With 0 bases removed from V and 4 bases from J, the gap between germline ends came to 11 bases. CDR3 length: 15 residues. CDR3 loop: CASSVGSTENQPQHF. The CDR3 DNA reads TGTGCCAGCAGCGTAGGATCTACGGAGAATCAGCCCCAGCATTTT. The full variable domain, rest sourced from reference TRBV9 and TRBJ1-5, is DSGVTQTPKHLITATGQRVTLRCSPRSGDLSVYWYQQSLDQGLQFLIQYYNGEERAKGNILERFSAQQFPDLHSELNLSSLELGDSALYFCASSVGSTENQPQHFGDGTRLSIL.

Notes on this clonotype: A much larger clonotype is one base distant, so this may be a read error. The chain couples TRBV12-3 or TRBV12-4 to TRBJ2-5; possible D gene TRBD2, 6 bases. The CDR3 is 16 residues long. The ends were cut back, 4 bases at V and 2 bases at J, with 17 bases in the middle. In nucleotides, the CDR3 is TGTGCCAGCAGTTCCCGAGGCTGGGGACTTCAAGAGACCCAGTACTTC. Its translation is CASSSRGWGLQETQYF.

The sample holds a few counts of this clonotype. This rearrangement joins TRBV6-1 to TRBJ1-2; 7 bases agree with TRBD1. Per germline, CDR1 MNHNS and CDR2 SASEGT. This CDR3 region has 14 residues. Trimming removed 6 bases from V and 4 bases from J; junction bases left unmatched: 8. CDR3 bases: TGTGCCAGCAGAACCTCGACAGGGTTCTATGGCTACACCTTC. It is translated as CASRTSTGFYGYTF.

The CDR3 sequence is CASSQSGGSNEQFF. The DNA for the CDR3 is TGCGCCAGCAGCCAAAGTGGGGGGTCCAATGAGCAGTTCTTC. The chain is built from TRBV4-1 and TRBJ2-1; possibly TRBD2 for D (6 bases). CDR3 length equals 14 residues. The V and J ends lost 2 bases and 6 bases respectively, with 11 bases between them. Per germline, CDR1 MGHRA and CDR2 YSYEKL.

This clonotype turned up a few times. The V and J genes are TRBV7-9 and TRBJ1-1; D is undetermined. The V end was cut by 7 bases, the J end by 1 base, with 10 bases between. The V gene's germline CDR1 is SEHNR and CDR2 FQNEAQ (reference sequence). The CDR3 sequence is 13 residues long. CDR3 region: CASTFDQNTEAFF. In DNA form, the CDR3 reads TGTGCCAGCACCTTCGACCAGAACACTGAAGCTTTCTTT.

This clonotype was observed a few times. CDR3 protein: CASSYPGAGGTDTQYF. CDR3 nucleotide sequence: TGTGCCAGCAGTTACCCCGGGGCAGGGGGCACAGATACGCAGTATTTT. The chain is built from TRBV6-5 and TRBJ2-3; weak D call: TRBD1 (6 bases). The CDR3 contains 16 residues. The germline CDR1 and CDR2 sequences are MNHEY and SVGAGI. The V gene lost 2 bases and the J gene lost 1 base, with 13 bases spanning the gap.

This chain uses TRBV27 with TRBJ2-7; 8 nucleotides align to TRBD1. Germline V gene data show CDR1 as MNHEY and CDR2 as SMNVEV (reference sequence). The CDR3 sequence is 15 residues long. V was clipped by 4 bases and J by 2 bases; unmatched bases: 7. Written as DNA, the CDR3 is TGTGCCAGCAGTTGGGAAGGGACAGGAGCCTACGAGCAGTACTTC. Translation gives CASSWEGTGAYEQYF.

This clonotype was seen ten or more times. The chain combines TRBV12-3 or TRBV12-4 with TRBJ2-5; D uncertain. The CDR3 totals 12 residues. V lost 2 bases and J lost 5, with 6 bases in between. Here the CDR3 DNA reads TGTGCCAGCAGTTTATGGGCGGAGACCCAGTACTTC. Amino acid sequence: CASSLWAETQYF.

This clonotype was seen only a few times. The chain is built from TRBV20-1 and TRBJ2-3; no clear D. CDR3 length equals 11 residues. Trimming took off 4 bases at V and 5 bases at J, with 7 bases between the two ends. Germline values: CDR1 DFQATT, CDR2 SNEGSKA (reference sequence). Written as DNA, the CDR3 is TGCAGTGCTAATCGGATAGATACGCAGTATTTT. Translation: CSANRIDTQYF.

In its sample, this clonotype was seen a few times. The chain employs TRBV6-5 and TRBJ2-4; D unclear. The V and J ends lost 0 bases and 8 bases respectively, with 11 bases between them. CDR1 is MNHEY and CDR2 is SVGAGI in the germline V gene. This CDR3 is built from 14 residues. The CDR3 coding sequence is TGTGCCAGCAGTTACTCGCGGCTAGAGGACATTCAGTACTTC. It encodes CASSYSRLEDIQYF.

This clonotype was counted between two and nine times. The chain uses TRBV5-1 and TRBJ1-2, with D tentatively TRBD1 (5 bases). Germline CDR1 and CDR2: SGHRS and YFSETQ. This CDR3 spans 13 amino acids. V lost 4 bases and J 5 bases, leaving 12 bases between the germline ends. This CDR3 is CASSNGAGYGYTF. The CDR3 DNA follows: TGCGCCAGCAGCAACGGGGCAGGGTATGGCTACACCTTC.

This clonotype was seen more than once but under ten times. The rearrangement uses TRBV7-2 and TRBJ1-4; a weak D match, TRBD1 (5 bases). Trimming pared 6 bases from V and 4 bases from J, leaving 9 bases between. CDR3 length equals 13 residues. CDR1 is SGHTA and CDR2 is FQGNSA in the germline V gene. The CDR3 loop is CASRRQSNEKLFF. The CDR3 DNA reads as TGTGCCAGCAGAAGACAGAGTAATGAAAAACTGTTTTTT. Using reference TRBV7-2 and TRBJ1-4 for the parts outside the CDR3, the full variable domain is GAGVSQSPSNKVTEKGKDVELRCDPISGHTALYWYRQSLGQGLEFLIYFQGNSAPDKSGLPSDRFSAERTGGSVSTLTIQRTQQEDSAVYLCASRRQSNEKLFFGSGTQLSVL.

In its sample, this clonotype was seen a few times. The chain recombines TRBV10-3 with TRBJ2-5; 7 bases fit TRBD1. Germline trimming cut 2 bases from V and 5 bases from J; bases unmatched to any gene: 8. The CDR3 contains 15 residues. Germline CDR1 ENHRY, CDR2 SYGVKD. The CDR3 region is CAISEGRQGVETQYF. The DNA for the CDR3 is TGTGCCATCAGTGAGGGGCGTCAGGGGGTTGAGACCCAGTACTTC.

The rearrangement uses TRBV6-1 and TRBJ1-3; 7 positions agree with TRBD1. Trimming at V came to 6 bases and at J to 0 bases, leaving 11 bases not matched to a gene. Looked up from germline, CDR1 is MNHNS and CDR2 is SASEGT. The CDR3 is made up of 17 amino acids. CDR3 coding DNA: TGTGCCAGCAGCCTCCGGGACAGAAGTTACTCTGGAAACACCATATATTTT. Residues: CASSLRDRSYSGNTIYF.

This sequence joins TRBV25-1 and TRBJ1-2; no clear D gene. This CDR3 spans 13 amino acids. The germline V gene has CDR1 MGHDK and CDR2 SYGVNS. Trimming removed 1 base at V and 1 base at J, with 4 bases between. The CDR3 DNA sequence: TGTGCCAGCAGTGAATCTCTTAACTATGGCTACACCTTC. It codes for CASSESLNYGYTF.